What follows describes a single T cell receptor beta chain. The target of this receptor is not known. No base quality values were provided; no much bigger clone lies one nucleotide off. These data are taken from a study of T-cell memory formation after mild COVID-19 (dated by TCRdb to the early 2020s). Regarding the research as a whole: TCR sequence clusters from the two donors were largely donor specific. In a couple of donors, T-cell clones that expanded and contracted after mild COVID-19 were tracked by sequencing TCRalpha and TCRbeta repertoires over time. The cohort comprised two young, previously healthy adult volunteers, one female and one male.

Trimming removed 3 bases from V and 2 bases from J, leaving 8 bases between the germline ends. The germline V gene provides CDR1 KGHSH and CDR2 LQKENI. Reading from cysteine to valine, the CDR3 counts 13 amino acids. The retained sequence is limited to the CDR3, 39 bases, with the frame set at the first base. Instrument on record: Illumina NovaSeq 6000. Using 5'RACE with constant-segment primers, TCRalpha and TCRbeta cDNA libraries were constructed, with sample barcodes and unique molecular identifiers added in the process. Trizol reagent was used to extract RNA from every sample. Library amplification was performed in two PCR steps, and a second sample barcode and Illumina TruSeq adapters were introduced in the second step. Sequencing of libraries was performed on an Illumina NovaSeq with 2 x 150 bp paired-end reads. As for how the authors treated the data: The reads were demultiplexed and collapsed into UMI-guided consensus sequences using migec v1.2.7. With mixcr v2.1.11, UMI consensuses were aligned to TRA and TRB V and J templates and assembled into clonotypes. Clonotypes were classified as expanded or contracted when called significant by both edgeR and NoisET, with noise models trained on biological replicates. edgeR calls used a false discovery rate-adjusted p below 0.01 and a log2 fold-change threshold of 1. As an exploratory analysis of dynamics, PCA with hierarchical clustering was applied to max-normalized trajectories of the 1000 most abundant clonotypes. The CD4 or CD8 phenotype of responding clones was assigned using the separately sequenced CD4+ and CD8+ repertoires. In TCRdb, the public reads were trimmed at Q25 with fastp and aligned with MiXCR, with productive beta chains retained. Identical CDR3 proteins give one entry, which carries the most common genes and DNA. TCRdb's processing, not the study's, gives the V and J calls here. This sample holds 250,000 to 300,000 distinct CDR3 sequences; roughly 15% were observed only once. The top ten clonotypes cover roughly 22% of the sample.

PBMCs were isolated by Ficoll-Paque density gradient centrifugation. General study outcomes and caveats: Whether the second-wave clones peaking on day 37 were SARS-CoV-2 specific was not confirmed. Clones that contracted from day 15 to 85 showed balanced CD4/CD8 phenotypes, whereas a second wave of clones that expanded from day 15 to 37 leaned towards CD4+. The detection of some responding clones in pre-infection memory suggests that pre-existing cross-reactive memory T cells joined the SARS-CoV-2 response. Contracting CD4+ clones turned up mainly in the CM and EM memory subsets, whereas EMRA was where CD8+ clones were enriched. Only a couple of mild cases were covered by the study, and larger cohorts that include severe cases with pre-infection samples were considered necessary.

The sequence joins TRBV18 to TRBJ2-7; the D call is possibly TRBD1 or TRBD2, each sharing 5 bases. Sequenced material: PBMCs or a T cell subset sorted from them (not recorded which). This receptor was identified in a man between 18 and 29 years old who had mild COVID-19 (a few samples of this study predate the infection). The sample titles of this study are shuffled in the database, so cell type and time point are left out; the donor was told from shared clones. The DNA reads TGTGCCAGCTCACCGAGGGGCACCTACGAGCAGTACGTC. Its protein reads: CASSPRGTYEQYV.